The 2 T cell receptor beta chains below come from one sample, sequenced in a study of cytomegalovirus exposure and HLA in healthy donors. PCR involved 60 Vbeta and 13 Jbeta primers. Measured with immunoSEQ multiplex PCR; TCRdb has only the in-frame clones, and not every one. This table holds more than 80,000 clones, about four fifths found once. What was sequenced was PBMCs. These receptors were obtained from a female donor in good health and CMV-seropositive.

The chain carries TRBV7-3 and TRBJ2-2; the D gene is possibly TRBD1 (6 bases). Between the trimmed V and J ends, which lost 1 base and 5 bases, there was a span of 8 bases. CDR3 length: 14 amino acids. Per germline, CDR1 SGHTA and CDR2 FQGTGA. The CDR3 DNA is TGTGCCAGCAGCTTAAGGACAGCGACCGGGGAGCTGTTTTTT. It specifies CASSLRTATGELFF.

The chain links TRBV27 to TRBJ1-1; D is uncertain. Germline assignment: CDR1 MNHEY and CDR2 SMNVEV (reference sequence). V was cut by 5 bases and J by 1 base, with 11 bases left in between. The CDR3 runs 14 residues. The CDR3 coding sequence is TGTGCCAGCAGTGCATCGCGGGCGAACACTGAAGCTTTCTTT. Its protein product is CASSASRANTEAFF.